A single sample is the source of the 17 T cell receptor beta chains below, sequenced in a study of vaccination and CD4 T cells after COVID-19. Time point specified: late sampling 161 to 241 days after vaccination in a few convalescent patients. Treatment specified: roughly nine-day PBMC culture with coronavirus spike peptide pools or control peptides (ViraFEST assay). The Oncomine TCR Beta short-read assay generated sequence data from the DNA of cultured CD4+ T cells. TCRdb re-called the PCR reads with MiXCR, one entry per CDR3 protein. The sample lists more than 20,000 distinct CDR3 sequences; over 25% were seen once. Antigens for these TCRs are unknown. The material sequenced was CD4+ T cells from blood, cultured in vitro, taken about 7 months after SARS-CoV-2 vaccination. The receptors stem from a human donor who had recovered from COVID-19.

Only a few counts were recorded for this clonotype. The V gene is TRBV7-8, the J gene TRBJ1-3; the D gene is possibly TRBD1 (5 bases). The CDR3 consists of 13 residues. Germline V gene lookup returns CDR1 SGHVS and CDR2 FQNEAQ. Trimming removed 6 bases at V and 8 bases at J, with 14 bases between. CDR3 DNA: TGTGCCAGCAGGTACAGGTTTGGGGACACCATATATTTT. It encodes CASRYRFGDTIYF.

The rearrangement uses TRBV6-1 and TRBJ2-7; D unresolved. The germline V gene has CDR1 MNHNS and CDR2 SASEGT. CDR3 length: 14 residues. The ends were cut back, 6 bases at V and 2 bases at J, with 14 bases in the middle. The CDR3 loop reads CASRGSLGTYEQYF. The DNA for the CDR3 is TGTGCCAGCAGAGGATCCCTAGGGACCTACGAGCAGTACTTC.

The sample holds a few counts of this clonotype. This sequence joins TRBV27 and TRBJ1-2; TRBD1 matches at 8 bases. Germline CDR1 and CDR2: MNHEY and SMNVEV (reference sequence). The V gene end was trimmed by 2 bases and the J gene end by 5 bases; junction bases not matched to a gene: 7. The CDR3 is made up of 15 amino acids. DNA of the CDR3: TGTGCCAGCAGTTTAAAGGCCGGGACAGGTTATGGCTACACCTTC. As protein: CASSLKAGTGYGYTF.

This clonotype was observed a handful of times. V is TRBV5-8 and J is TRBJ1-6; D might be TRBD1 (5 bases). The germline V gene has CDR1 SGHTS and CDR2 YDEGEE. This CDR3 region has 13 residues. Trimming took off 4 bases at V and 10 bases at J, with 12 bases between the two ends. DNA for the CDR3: TGTGCCAGCAGCCGGGGCCTAGGCTCACCCCTCCACTTT. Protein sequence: CASSRGLGSPLHF. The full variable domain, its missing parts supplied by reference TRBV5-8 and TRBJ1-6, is EAGVTQSPTHLIKTRGQQATLRCSPISGHTSVYWYQQALGLGLQFLLWYDEGEERNRGNFPPRFSGRQFPNYSSELNVNALELEDSALYLCASSRGLGSPLHFGNGTRLTVT.

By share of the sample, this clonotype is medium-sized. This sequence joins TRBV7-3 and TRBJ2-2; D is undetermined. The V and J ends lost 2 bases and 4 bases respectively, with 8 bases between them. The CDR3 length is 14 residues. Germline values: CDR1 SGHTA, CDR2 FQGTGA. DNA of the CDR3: TGTGCCAGCAGCTTACGTGGTGGCACCGGGGAGCTGTTTTTT. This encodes CASSLRGGTGELFF. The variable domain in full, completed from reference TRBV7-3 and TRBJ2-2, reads GAGVSQTPSNKVTEKGKYVELRCDPISGHTALYWYRQSLGQGPEFLIYFQGTGAADDSGLPNDRFFAVRPEGSVSTLKIQRTERGDSAVYLCASSLRGGTGELFFGEGSRLTVL.

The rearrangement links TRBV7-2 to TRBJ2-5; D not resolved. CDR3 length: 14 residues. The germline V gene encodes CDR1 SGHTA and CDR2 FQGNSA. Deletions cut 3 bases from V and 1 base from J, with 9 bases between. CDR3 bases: TGTGCCAGCAGCTTTCGGTCGTTCCAAGAGACCCAGTACTTC. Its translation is CASSFRSFQETQYF.

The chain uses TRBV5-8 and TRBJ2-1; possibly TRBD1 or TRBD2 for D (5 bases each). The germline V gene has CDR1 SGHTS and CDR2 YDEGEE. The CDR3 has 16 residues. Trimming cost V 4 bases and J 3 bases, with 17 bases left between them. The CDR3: CASSRKTGTVYNEQFF. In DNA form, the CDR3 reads TGTGCCAGCAGCCGAAAGACCGGGACGGTCTACAATGAGCAGTTCTTC.

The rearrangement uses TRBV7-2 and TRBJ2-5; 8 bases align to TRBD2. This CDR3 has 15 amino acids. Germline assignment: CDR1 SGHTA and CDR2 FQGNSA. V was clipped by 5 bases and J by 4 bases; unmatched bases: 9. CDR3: CASSVGGARGETQYF. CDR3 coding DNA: TGTGCCAGCAGCGTCGGGGGGGCTAGGGGAGAGACCCAGTACTTC.

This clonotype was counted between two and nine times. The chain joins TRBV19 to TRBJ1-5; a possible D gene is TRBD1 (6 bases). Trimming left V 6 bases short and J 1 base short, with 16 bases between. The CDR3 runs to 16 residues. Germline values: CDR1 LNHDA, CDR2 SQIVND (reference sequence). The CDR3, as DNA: TGTGCCAGTAGCCTCGAGGGGGTGAGGAGCAATCAGCCCCAGCATTTT. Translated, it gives CASSLEGVRSNQPQHF.

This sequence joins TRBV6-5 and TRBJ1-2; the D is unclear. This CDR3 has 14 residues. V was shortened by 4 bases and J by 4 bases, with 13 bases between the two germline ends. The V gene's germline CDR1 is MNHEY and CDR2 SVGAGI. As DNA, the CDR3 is TGTGCCAGCAGTTCCCAATCGGGAATCTATGGCTACACCTTC. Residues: CASSSQSGIYGYTF.

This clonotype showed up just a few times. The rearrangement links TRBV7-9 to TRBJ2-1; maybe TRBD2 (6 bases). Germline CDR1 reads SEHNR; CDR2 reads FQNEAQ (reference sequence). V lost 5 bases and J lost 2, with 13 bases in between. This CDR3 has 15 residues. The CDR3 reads CASSPAGTPYNEQFF. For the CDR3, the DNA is TGTGCCAGCAGCCCCGCGGGGACTCCCTACAATGAGCAGTTCTTC. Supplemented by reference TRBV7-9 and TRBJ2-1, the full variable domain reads DTGVSQNPRHKITKRGQNVTFRCDPISEHNRLYWYRQTLGQGPEFLTYFQNEAQLEKSRLLSDRFSAERPKGSFSTLEIQRTEQGDSAMYLCASSPAGTPYNEQFFGPGTRLTVL.

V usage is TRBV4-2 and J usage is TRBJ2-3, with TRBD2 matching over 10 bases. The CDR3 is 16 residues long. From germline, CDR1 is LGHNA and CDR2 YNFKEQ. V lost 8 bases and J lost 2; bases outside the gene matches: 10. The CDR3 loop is CASRPGLALNTDTQYF. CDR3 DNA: TGTGCCAGCCGACCGGGACTAGCGTTAAACACAGATACGCAGTATTTT.

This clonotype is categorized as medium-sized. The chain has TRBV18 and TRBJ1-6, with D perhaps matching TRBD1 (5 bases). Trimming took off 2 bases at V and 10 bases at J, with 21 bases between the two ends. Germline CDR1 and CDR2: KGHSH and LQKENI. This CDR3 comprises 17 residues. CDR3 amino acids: CASSPRSLGTSGSPLHF. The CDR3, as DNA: TGTGCCAGCTCACCAAGGAGTTTGGGGACGTCGGGCTCACCCCTCCACTTT. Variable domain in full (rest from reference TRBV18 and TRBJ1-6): NAGVMQNPRHLVRRRGQEARLRCSPMKGHSHVYWYRQLPEEGLKFMVYLQKENIIDESGMPKERFSAEFPKEGPSILRIQQVVRGDSAAYFCASSPRSLGTSGSPLHFGNGTRLTVT.

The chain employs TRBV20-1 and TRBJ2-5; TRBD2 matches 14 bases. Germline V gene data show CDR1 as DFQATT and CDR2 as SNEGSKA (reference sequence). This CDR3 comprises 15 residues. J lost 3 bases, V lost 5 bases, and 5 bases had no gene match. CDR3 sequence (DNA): TGCAGTGCTTCCGGGACTAGCGGGAGAGAAGAGACCCAGTACTTC. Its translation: CSASGTSGREETQYF.

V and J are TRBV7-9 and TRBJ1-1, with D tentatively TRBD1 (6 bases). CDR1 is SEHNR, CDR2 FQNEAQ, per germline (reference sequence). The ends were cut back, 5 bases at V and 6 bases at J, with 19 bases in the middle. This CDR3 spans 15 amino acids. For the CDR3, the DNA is TGTGCCAGCAGCCCGCATGCCAAGGGGGTCGCTGAAGCTTTCTTT. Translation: CASSPHAKGVAEAFF.

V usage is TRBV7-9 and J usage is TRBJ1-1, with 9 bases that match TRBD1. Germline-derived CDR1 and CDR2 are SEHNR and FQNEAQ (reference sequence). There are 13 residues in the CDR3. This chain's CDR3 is CAAGQGMNTEAFF. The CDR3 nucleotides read TGTGCTGCGGGACAGGGAATGAACACTGAAGCTTTCTTT.

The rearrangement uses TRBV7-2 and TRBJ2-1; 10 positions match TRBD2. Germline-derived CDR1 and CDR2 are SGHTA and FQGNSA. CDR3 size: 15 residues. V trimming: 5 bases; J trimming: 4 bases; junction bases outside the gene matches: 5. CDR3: CASSTSGERYNEQFF. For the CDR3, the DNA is TGTGCCAGCAGCACTAGCGGGGAGAGATACAATGAGCAGTTCTTC.